This record concerns one TCR beta chain sequence. Antigen unknown. Profiling relied on immunoSEQ multiplex PCR, and the TCRdb table lists in-frame clones only, not all of them. The table includes around 83,000 clones, approximately 86% detected once. This specimen belongs to a study of T cells in localized non-small cell lung cancer. The CDR3 is made up of 16 amino acids. V lost 2 bases to trimming and J lost 2 bases, with 16 bases between them. Germline lookup yields CDR1 MNHNY and CDR2 SVGAGI (reference sequence). Points from the study as a whole: Higher T cell density in the blood was associated with longer overall survival, whereas higher adjacent-lung clonality associated with shorter survival. Of the tissues analyzed, uninvolved adjacent lung showed maximal T cell clonality, greater than tumor. Because researchers sequenced only one region of the tumor, heterogeneity is still possible. Paired adjacent lung recovered a median roughly 56 of the top 100 tumor clones.

This receptor was taken from a man aged 35-69 years with stage I squamous cell lung carcinoma. This material consisted of peripheral blood, taken before any cancer treatment. This chain connects TRBV6-6 to TRBJ2-7, with D possibly being TRBD1 or TRBD2 (5 bases each). CDR3 nucleotide sequence: TGTGCCAGCAGTTACACCGCACGGGGACGGACCTACGAGCAGTACTTC. Its translation: CASSYTARGRTYEQYF.